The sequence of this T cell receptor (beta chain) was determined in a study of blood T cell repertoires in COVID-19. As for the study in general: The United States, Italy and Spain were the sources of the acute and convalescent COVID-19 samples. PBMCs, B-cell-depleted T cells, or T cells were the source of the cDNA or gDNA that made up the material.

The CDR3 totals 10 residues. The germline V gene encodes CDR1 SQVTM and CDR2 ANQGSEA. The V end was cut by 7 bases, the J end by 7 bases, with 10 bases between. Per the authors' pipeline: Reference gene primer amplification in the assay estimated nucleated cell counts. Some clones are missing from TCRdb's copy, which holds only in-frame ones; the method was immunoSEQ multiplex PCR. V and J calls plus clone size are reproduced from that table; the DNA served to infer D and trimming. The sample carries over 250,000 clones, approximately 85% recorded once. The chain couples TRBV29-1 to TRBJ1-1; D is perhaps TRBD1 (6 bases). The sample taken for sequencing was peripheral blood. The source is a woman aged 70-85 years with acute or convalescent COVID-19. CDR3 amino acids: CSGRQVEAFF. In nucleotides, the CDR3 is TGCAGCGGCAGACAGGTTGAAGCTTTCTTT.